The 22 T cell receptor beta chains below all came from one sample that was sequenced in a study of a mutant IDH1 vaccine in newly diagnosed glioma. The antigens for these receptors are not known. Sequenced by immunoSEQ multiplex PCR; TCRdb stores in-frame clones only, minus some. The top ten clones hold approximately 6.7% of a sample with 40,000 to 60,000 clones, more than 65% of them seen once. Time point here: week 35, safety follow-up. In the vaccine, a single dose held 300 ug of the mutant IDH1 20-mer peptide, along with topical imiquimod. Material: PBMCs, obtained from a glioma patient whose treatment included an IDH1 peptide vaccine. These receptors originate from a middle-aged man with glioma.

With regard to this clone: At one end the junction does not follow the germline gene, possibly because of a read error. The gene calls are TRBV6-5 and TRBJ2-5, with D tentatively TRBD1 (6 bases). This CDR3 contains 14 residues. CDR1 and CDR2 from the germline V gene are MNHEY and SVGAGI. The CDR3, as DNA: TGTGCCAGCAGTCCTTCCATGGGGGCAGAGGCCCAGTACTTC. Translating gives CASSPSMGAEAQYF.

This rearrangement joins TRBV7-9 to TRBJ1-2; D remains ambiguous. There are 14 residues in the CDR3. Germline CDR1 and CDR2: SEHNR and FQNEAQ (reference sequence). The V and J ends lost 1 base and 4 bases respectively, with 10 bases between them. The CDR3 loop reads CASSLELAFYGYTF. CDR3 DNA sequence: TGTGCCAGCAGCTTAGAGTTAGCCTTCTATGGCTACACCTTC. The variable domain in full, with the rest retrieved from reference TRBV7-9 and TRBJ1-2, is DTGVSQNPRHKITKRGQNVTFRCDPISEHNRLYWYRQTLGQGPEFLTYFQNEAQLEKSRLLSDRFSAERPKGSFSTLEIQRTEQGDSAMYLCASSLELAFYGYTFGSGTRLTVV.

The chain combines TRBV5-1 with TRBJ2-7; 7 bases align to TRBD1. V was clipped by 3 bases and J by 2 bases; unmatched bases: 8. The germline gives CDR1 SGHRS, CDR2 YFSETQ. This CDR3 has 15 amino acids. CDR3: CASSYRQGGPYEQYF. In DNA, the CDR3 is TGCGCCAGCAGCTACAGACAGGGTGGGCCCTACGAGCAGTACTTC.

This rearrangement joins TRBV4-1 to TRBJ2-1; D perhaps matches TRBD2 (6 bases). The V gene lost 0 bases and the J gene lost 6 bases, with 18 bases spanning the gap. This CDR3 spans 17 amino acids. Per the germline V gene, CDR1 is MGHRA and CDR2 is YSYEKL. The CDR3 region is CASSQDEGTPPFNEQFF. CDR3 DNA sequence: TGCGCCAGCAGCCAAGATGAGGGGACTCCCCCGTTCAATGAGCAGTTCTTC.

The chain employs TRBV15 and TRBJ2-3; 10 bases line up with TRBD2. Germline CDR1 LNHNV, CDR2 YYDKDF (reference sequence). J was trimmed by 2 bases and V by 6 bases; bases with no gene match: 5. This CDR3 is 15 amino acids long. The DNA of the CDR3 is TGTGCCACCAGACTAGCGGGGAGGAACACAGATACGCAGTATTTT. Translation gives CATRLAGRNTDTQYF.

This clone showed up just a few times. The chain uses TRBV2 and TRBJ2-2, with D possibly being TRBD2 (7 bases). The CDR3 has 15 amino acids. V was clipped by 8 bases and J by 3 bases, with 16 bases between them. CDR1 is SNHLY and CDR2 is FYNNEI in the germline V gene. As DNA, the CDR3 is TGTGCCAGCCTCATGGGGGGGGGCGACACCGGGGAGCTGTTTTTT. Its translation: CASLMGGGDTGELFF.

This chain joins TRBV5-6 and TRBJ2-1; no firm D call. The germline V gene has CDR1 SGHDT and CDR2 YYEEEE. V lost 1 base and J lost 10, with 12 bases in between. CDR3 length equals 13 residues. The CDR3 region has the DNA TGTGCCAGCAGCTTGTGGATTGGGGAAGAGCAGTTCTTC. Protein: CASSLWIGEEQFF.

V is TRBV7-9 and J is TRBJ2-5, with a possible D match to TRBD1 (5 bases). Germline V gives CDR1 SEHNR, CDR2 FQNEAQ (reference sequence). V was pared by 0 bases and J by 2 bases, with 7 bases between. The CDR3 covers 14 residues. The CDR3 bases are TGTGCCAGCAGCTTAGCACAGGATCAAGAGACCCAGTACTTC. Protein: CASSLAQDQETQYF.

The CDR3: CATSRRSGGGTDTQYF. In DNA, the CDR3 is TGTGCCACCAGCAGAAGGTCAGGGGGTGGCACAGATACGCAGTATTTT. This chain links TRBV15 with TRBJ2-3, with 7 bases fitting TRBD1. Trimming removed 2 bases from V and 1 base from J; junction bases left unmatched: 6. This CDR3 has 16 amino acids. Germline CDR1 LNHNV, CDR2 YYDKDF (reference sequence).

This rearrangement joins TRBV13 to TRBJ2-7, with TRBD2 matching 9 bases. Germline CDR1 PRHDT, CDR2 FYEKMQ (reference sequence). The J segment lost 1 base and the V segment lost 4 bases, leaving 17 bases of the junction unmatched. The CDR3 extends over 19 amino acids. CDR3: CASSSRTGSGGPNSYEQYF. DNA of the CDR3: TGTGCCAGCAGCTCCCGGACGGGTAGCGGGGGACCAAATTCCTACGAGCAGTACTTC.

The gene calls are TRBV5-4 and TRBJ2-1, with D unresolved. The germline V gene has CDR1 SGHNT and CDR2 YYREEE (reference sequence). Trimming took 4 bases from V and 10 from J, leaving 18 bases between them. The CDR3 is 14 amino acids. For the CDR3, the DNA is TGTGCCAGCAGCCCGTGGGCCTCCTCCGGGGAGCAGTTCTTC. The encoded protein is CASSPWASSGEQFF.

The chain is built from TRBV5-6 and TRBJ2-1; possibly TRBD1 or TRBD2 for D (5 bases each). Germline assignment: CDR1 SGHDT and CDR2 YYEEEE. This CDR3 spans 12 amino acids. V was pared by 0 bases and J by 10 bases, with 8 bases between. The CDR3: CASSLGGTEQFF. CDR3 DNA: TGTGCCAGCAGCTTGGGAGGGACGGAGCAGTTCTTC.

This clone occurred once. V usage is TRBV9 and J usage is TRBJ1-6; TRBD1 matches at 7 bases. With V trimmed by 3 bases and J by 8 bases, 5 bases remained unmatched. The CDR3 contains 14 residues. CDR1 is SGDLS and CDR2 is YYNGEE in the germline V gene. CDR3 loop: CASSAGGPYSPLHF. CDR3 nucleotide sequence: TGTGCCAGCAGCGCAGGGGGGCCGTATTCACCCCTCCACTTT.

The CDR3 reads CAWRRPPADTQYF. DNA for the CDR3: TGTGCCTGGAGGAGGCCTCCAGCAGATACGCAGTATTTT. The chain recombines TRBV30 with TRBJ2-3; no clear D. V dropped 3 bases and J dropped 4 bases, with 11 bases sitting between them. CDR1 and CDR2 from the germline V gene are GTSNPN and SVGIG (reference sequence). The CDR3 runs to 13 residues.

This sequence joins TRBV6-6 and TRBJ2-5; D unclear. Germline CDR1 and CDR2: MNHNY and SVGAGI (reference sequence). Trimming removed 1 base from V and 5 bases from J, with 5 bases in between. The CDR3 spans 12 residues. The CDR3 reads CASSYLQETQYF. DNA of the CDR3: TGTGCCAGCAGTTACTTGCAGGAGACCCAGTACTTC.

J is TRBJ1-2 and V is TRBV19; the D gene is possibly TRBD1 (5 bases). Between the trimmed V and J ends, which lost 5 bases and 5 bases, there was a span of 15 bases. Germline assignment: CDR1 LNHDA and CDR2 SQIVND (reference sequence). The CDR3 is 14 amino acids. The CDR3 region is CASSPPGEAYGYTF. In DNA form, the CDR3 reads TGTGCCAGTAGTCCCCCGGGGGAGGCGTATGGCTACACCTTC.

The chain is built from TRBV19 and TRBJ1-5; D call uncertain. The V gene's germline CDR1 is LNHDA and CDR2 SQIVND (reference sequence). V lost 4 bases, J lost 0 bases, and 10 bases lay in between. This CDR3 has 15 residues. The CDR3 DNA reads as TGTGCCAGTAGTAGTGTGGCGGTTAGCAATCAGCCCCAGCATTTT. Encoded protein: CASSSVAVSNQPQHF.

This clone was detected only once. This chain joins TRBV5-1 and TRBJ2-5; a possible D gene is TRBD2 (6 bases). The CDR3 sequence is 15 residues long. Looked up from germline, CDR1 is SGHRS and CDR2 is YFSETQ. V lost 5 bases to trimming and J lost 5 bases, with 19 bases between them. The CDR3 is CASSPGTRPSETQYF. Here the CDR3 DNA reads TGCGCCAGCAGTCCTGGGACTCGCCCGAGTGAGACCCAGTACTTC.

CDR3 in DNA: TGTGCCAGCAGCGTAGGGCTAGCGGGGGGGCCGGAGACCCAGTACTTC. This encodes CASSVGLAGGPETQYF. The chain couples TRBV9 to TRBJ2-5; TRBD2 aligns across 12 bases. From germline, CDR1 is SGDLS and CDR2 YYNGEE. V lost 0 bases to trimming and J lost 5 bases; unmatched junction nucleotides: 5. The CDR3 loop spans 16 amino acids.

This clone was seen once. The chain links TRBV5-1 to TRBJ2-5, with 8 nucleotides matching TRBD1. Germline V gene sequence: CDR1 SGHRS, CDR2 YFSETQ. J was trimmed by 2 bases and V by 2 bases; bases with no gene match: 8. There are 16 residues in the CDR3. The CDR3 DNA is TGCGCCAGCAGCTTATTCGCAGGGGGCACACAAGAGACCCAGTACTTC. Translated: CASSLFAGGTQETQYF.

The rearrangement joins TRBV9 to TRBJ1-1; D remains unclear. This CDR3 contains 15 residues. Germline CDR1 is SGDLS and CDR2 is YYNGEE. Trimming shortened V by 3 bases and J by 3 bases, and 15 bases separated the two germline ends. The CDR3 nucleotides are TGTGCCAGCAGCGCCGGCGGAGGGCGGGACACTGAAGCTTTCTTT. Protein product: CASSAGGGRDTEAFF. Based on the CDR3 plus reference TRBV9 and TRBJ1-1, the full variable domain is DSGVTQTPKHLITATGQRVTLRCSPRSGDLSVYWYQQSLDQGLQFLIQYYNGEERAKGNILERFSAQQFPDLHSELNLSSLELGDSALYFCASSAGGGRDTEAFFGQGTRLTVV.

This clone turned up a few times. The chain employs TRBV19 and TRBJ2-2, with 8 bases lining up with TRBD1. V shed 8 bases, J shed 4 bases, and the junction held 6 bases outside the gene matches. Germline V lookup: CDR1 LNHDA, CDR2 SQIVND (reference sequence). CDR3 length: 14 amino acids. The CDR3 region is CASRTGKATGELFF. CDR3 coding DNA: TGTGCCAGTCGGACAGGGAAAGCCACCGGGGAGCTGTTTTTT.